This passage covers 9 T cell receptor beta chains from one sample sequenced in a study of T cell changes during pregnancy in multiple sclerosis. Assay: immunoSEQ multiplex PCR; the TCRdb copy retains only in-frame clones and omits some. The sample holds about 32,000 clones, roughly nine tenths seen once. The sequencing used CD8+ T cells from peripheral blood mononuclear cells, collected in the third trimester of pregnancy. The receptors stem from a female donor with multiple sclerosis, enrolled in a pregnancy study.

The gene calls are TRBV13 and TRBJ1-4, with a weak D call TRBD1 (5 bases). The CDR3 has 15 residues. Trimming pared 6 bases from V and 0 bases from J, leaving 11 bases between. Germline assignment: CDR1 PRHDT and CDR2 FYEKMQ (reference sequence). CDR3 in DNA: TGTGCCAGCAGTTCAGGGTGGGCAACTAATGAAAAACTGTTTTTT. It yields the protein CASSSGWATNEKLFF.

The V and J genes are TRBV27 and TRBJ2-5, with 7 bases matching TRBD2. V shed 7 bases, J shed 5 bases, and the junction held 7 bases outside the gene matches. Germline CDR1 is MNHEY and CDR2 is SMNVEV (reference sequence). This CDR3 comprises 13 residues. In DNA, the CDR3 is TGTGCCAGCAAGCGGGCGGGAGACGAGACCCAGTACTTC. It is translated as CASKRAGDETQYF.

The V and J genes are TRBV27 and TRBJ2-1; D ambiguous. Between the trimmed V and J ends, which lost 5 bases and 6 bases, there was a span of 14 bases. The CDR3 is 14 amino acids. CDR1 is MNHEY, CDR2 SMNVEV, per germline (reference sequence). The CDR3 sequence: CASSPHYGSNEQFF. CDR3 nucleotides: TGTGCCAGCAGTCCCCACTACGGTTCCAATGAGCAGTTCTTC.

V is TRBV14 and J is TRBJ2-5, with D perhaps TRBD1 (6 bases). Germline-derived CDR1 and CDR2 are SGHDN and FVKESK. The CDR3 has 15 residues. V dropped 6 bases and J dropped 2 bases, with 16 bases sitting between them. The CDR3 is CASRESGGSQETQYF. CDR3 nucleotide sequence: TGTGCCAGCAGAGAAAGTGGGGGCTCGCAAGAGACCCAGTACTTC. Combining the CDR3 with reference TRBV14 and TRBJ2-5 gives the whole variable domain EAGVTQFPSHSVIEKGQTVTLRCDPISGHDNLYWYRRVMGKEIKFLLHFVKESKQDESGMPNNRFLAERTGGTYSTLKVQPAELEDSGVYFCASRESGGSQETQYFGPGTRLLVL.

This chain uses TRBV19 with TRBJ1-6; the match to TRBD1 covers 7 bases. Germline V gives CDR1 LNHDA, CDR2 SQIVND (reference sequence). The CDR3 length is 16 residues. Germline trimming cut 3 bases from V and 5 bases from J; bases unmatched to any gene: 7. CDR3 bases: TGTGCCAGTAGTATTCGCCCTACAGGGGATAATTCACCCCTCCACTTT. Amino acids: CASSIRPTGDNSPLHF.

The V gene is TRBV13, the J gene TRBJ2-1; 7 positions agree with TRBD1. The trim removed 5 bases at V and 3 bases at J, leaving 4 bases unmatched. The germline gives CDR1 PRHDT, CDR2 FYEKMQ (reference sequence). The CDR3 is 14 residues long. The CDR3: CASSHRDSYNEQFF. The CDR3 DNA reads TGTGCCAGCAGCCACAGGGACAGCTACAATGAGCAGTTCTTC.

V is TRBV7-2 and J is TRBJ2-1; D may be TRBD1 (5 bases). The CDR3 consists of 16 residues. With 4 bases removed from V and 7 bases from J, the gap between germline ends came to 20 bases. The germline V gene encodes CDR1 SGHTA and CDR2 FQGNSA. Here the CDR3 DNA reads TGTGCCAGCAGCTCCCTCGGATCGGCAGGGCGGAATGAGCAGTTCTTC. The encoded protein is CASSSLGSAGRNEQFF.

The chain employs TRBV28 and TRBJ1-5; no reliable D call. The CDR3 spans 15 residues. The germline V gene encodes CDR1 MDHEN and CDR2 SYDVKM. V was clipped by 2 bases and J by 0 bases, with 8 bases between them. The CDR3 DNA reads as TGTGCCAGCAGTTTACCAGGTAATAGCAATCAGCCCCAGCATTTT. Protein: CASSLPGNSNQPQHF.

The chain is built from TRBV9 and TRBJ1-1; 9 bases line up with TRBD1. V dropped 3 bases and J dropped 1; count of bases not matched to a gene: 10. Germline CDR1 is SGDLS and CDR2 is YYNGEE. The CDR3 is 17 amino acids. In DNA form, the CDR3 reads TGTGCCAGCAGCGGAGGACAGGGGCTGGGGGAGAACACTGAAGCTTTCTTT. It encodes CASSGGQGLGENTEAFF.